This is a list of T cell receptor beta chains from one sample in a study of CXCR3-negative and CXCR3-positive naive CD8 T cells. After re-calling the 5' RACE reads, TCRdb lists one entry per CDR3 protein, DNA absent. In all, the sample yields about 130,000 distinct CDR3 sequences. Sequenced input: naive CXCR3- CD8+ T cells from blood. The receptor set was obtained from a human donor in good health. Some clones in this sample may be carry-over from other donors' samples. The CDR3 runs from the conserved cysteine through the conserved F or W. Fields, in order: J gene, V gene, CDR3 protein.

j_gene: TRBJ2-5
v_gene: TRBV29-1
CDR3aa: CSVAPWTKTQETQYF

j_gene: TRBJ2-7
v_gene: TRBV29-1
CDR3aa: CSVGVSSYEQYF

j_gene: TRBJ2-7
v_gene: TRBV6-1
CDR3aa: CASRTGLAGSYEQYF

j_gene: TRBJ1-1
v_gene: TRBV5-1
CDR3aa: CASSLVGGHPNTEAFF

j_gene: TRBJ2-1
v_gene: TRBV20-1
CDR3aa: CSARDLRGLAGNEQFF

j_gene: TRBJ2-7
v_gene: TRBV11-3
CDR3aa: CASSSLAGDRGSYEQYF

j_gene: TRBJ2-1
v_gene: TRBV10-3
CDR3aa: CAISESGPRNEQFF

j_gene: TRBJ2-3
v_gene: TRBV7-2
CDR3aa: CASSLGWRELHTQYF

j_gene: TRBJ2-1
v_gene: TRBV7-9
CDR3aa: CASSLGGGAHNEQFF

j_gene: TRBJ1-1
v_gene: TRBV5-1
CDR3aa: CASSLASGRGTEAFF